This T cell receptor (beta chain) comes out of a study of response to subunit inactivated influenza vaccine. Findings and caveats of the study: With each seasonal influenza vaccination, the authors suggested, few new T cells are recruited.

Germline CDR1 is MGHRA and CDR2 is YSYEKL. V shed 4 bases, J shed 0 bases, and the junction held 3 bases outside the gene matches. CDR3 length: 18 residues. TCRdb reprocessed the RT-PCR reads via MiXCR and lists one record per CDR3 protein. The table includes over 300,000 distinct CDR3 sequences, 20% to 25% detected once. Details on this clonotype: Its antigen is still unknown.

The V call is TRBV4-1, the J call TRBJ2-1; 16 bases line up with TRBD2. Here the sequenced sample was PBMCs from blood, taken less than 22 months after vaccination. The clonotype originates from a man between 50 and 69 years old who received an inactivated influenza vaccine. The chain's CDR3 is CASSRGLAGGSSYNEQFF. CDR3 DNA: TGCGCCAGCAGCCGGGGACTAGCGGGAGGGAGCTCCTACAATGAGCAGTTCTTC.